This is a list of T cell receptor beta chains from one sample in a study of blood T cell repertoires in COVID-19. Profiled with immunoSEQ multiplex PCR; TCRdb holds only in-frame clones, not every one. The profile covers about 23,000 clones, with roughly 94% appearing a single time and roughly 4% taken by the ten largest. The source material was peripheral blood. The receptors were sampled from a woman between 45 and 65 years old with active COVID-19. Both conserved end residues are part of each CDR3. A D gene is named only where the DNA matches it firmly. Some rows mark clone size as missing; the rest say once, few, many or name a class of expanded clone.

v_gene	j_gene	abundance	d_gene	CDR3nt	CDR3aa
TRBV28	TRBJ2-7	few	TRBD2	TGTGCCTCCACTAGCGGGTGGGCCTACGAGCAGTACTTC	CASTSGWAYEQYF
TRBV9	TRBJ2-6	.	.	TGTGCCAGCAGCGACGCGTCTGGGGCCAACGTCCTGACTTTC	CASSDASGANVLTF
TRBV18	TRBJ2-7	.	.	TGTGCCAGCTCACCTTTTGCGGGACCAGGAAACGAGCAGTACTTC	CASSPFAGPGNEQYF
TRBV5-1	TRBJ1-4	.	.	TGCGCCAGCAGCTTGGCCGTAAAGGGGCAGCTTGCAACTAATGAAAAACTGTTTTTT	CASSLAVKGQLATNEKLFF
TRBV6-1	TRBJ1-1	.	.	TGTGCCAGCAGTGAACGGGTAGGGAACACTGAAGCTTTCTTT	CASSERVGNTEAFF
TRBV2	TRBJ2-4	.	TRBD1	TGTGCCAGCTGCCAGGGGGCGGGTTTCAACATTCAGTACTTC	CASCQGAGFNIQYF
TRBV6-1	TRBJ2-3	.	TRBD2	TGTGCCAGCAGTCACACTAGCGGGAGCACAGATACGCAGTATTTT	CASSHTSGSTDTQYF
TRBV28	TRBJ2-1	.	TRBD1	TGTGCCAGCGGGGCACTGAGCGGGACAGGGGGCCGCGATGAGCAGTTCTTC	CASGALSGTGGRDEQFF
TRBV19	TRBJ1-4	.	TRBD1	TGTGCCAGTTCGACAGGGGGCTTTGAAAAACTGTTTTTT	CASSTGGFEKLFF
TRBV9	TRBJ2-5	.	TRBD1	TGTGCCAGCAGGCCCGGGACAGGGGGGAGCGAGACCCAGTACTTC	CASRPGTGGSETQYF
TRBV27	TRBJ2-1	.	.	TGTGCCAGCAGGGAGATCTCCTACAATGAGCAGTTCTTC	CASREISYNEQFF
TRBV5-4	TRBJ2-2	.	TRBD2	TGTGCCAGCAGCGGGCTAGCGGGGGTAACCACCGGGGAGCTGTTTTTT	CASSGLAGVTTGELFF
TRBV18	TRBJ2-1	.	TRBD2	TGTGCCAGCTCACCACCGGCGGGAGGAGGTAAAAATGAGCAGTTCTTC	CASSPPAGGGKNEQFF
TRBV18	TRBJ1-3	.	.	TGTGCCAGCTCACCAATGGACCAGGGGACTGGAAACACCATATATTTT	CASSPMDQGTGNTIYF
TRBV19	TRBJ1-6	.	TRBD1	TGTGCCAGGGAAGATCTCGGGGACAGGGCTAATAATTCACCCCTCCACTTT	CAREDLGDRANNSPLHF
TRBV7-9	TRBJ2-7	few	.	TGTGCCAGCAGCTTAGGCCAGGGGCCGTCCCACGAGCAGTACTTC	CASSLGQGPSHEQYF
TRBV6-5	TRBJ2-2	.	TRBD1	TGTGCCAGCAGCCTTCAGGGGGCCGGCGGGGAGCTGTTTTTT	CASSLQGAGGELFF
TRBV10-1	TRBJ1-6	once	TRBD1	TGCGCCAGCAGTGACCGGACAGGCCCTAATTCACCCCTCCACTTT	CASSDRTGPNSPLHF
TRBV28	TRBJ2-5	once	TRBD1	TGTGCCAGCAAGGGAGGGACAGGGTTCGAGACCCAGTACTTC	CASKGGTGFETQYF
TRBV3-1/TRBV3-2	TRBJ2-2	.	TRBD1	TGTGCCAGCAGCCAAGTCAAAACAGGGGAGAACACCGGGGAGCTGTTTTTT	CASSQVKTGENTGELFF
TRBV28	TRBJ2-7	.	TRBD2	TGTGCCAGCAGTTCCCCTAGCGGGAGGGCCTACGAGCAGTACTTC	CASSSPSGRAYEQYF
TRBV3-1/TRBV3-2	TRBJ1-2	.	.	TGTGCCAGCAGCCGAGGGGGAGGGTTGGATGGCTACACCTTC	CASSRGGGLDGYTF
TRBV2	TRBJ2-3	.	.	TGTGCCAGCAGTGTCTCCAGGGCCAGCACAGATACGCAGTATTTT	CASSVSRASTDTQYF
TRBV5-1	TRBJ2-4	.	TRBD1	TGCGCCAGCAGCCAAAAAAGTGGGACAGGATTAAACATTCAGTACTTC	CASSQKSGTGLNIQYF
TRBV10-1	TRBJ1-1	few	.	TGCGCCAGCCCTCCGGGGGAAGAAATGAACACTGAAGCTTTCTTT	CASPPGEEMNTEAFF
TRBV7-6	TRBJ2-3	.	TRBD2	TGTGCCAGCAGCTTAAGCGGGAGTTTGGGTGGGACAGATACGCAGTATTTT	CASSLSGSLGGTDTQYF
TRBV12-3/TRBV12-4	TRBJ1-1	.	.	TGTGCCAGCAGTCGGGTGAGGGAGGAGGCTTTCTTT	CASSRVREEAFF
TRBV7-2	TRBJ2-2	.	TRBD2	TGTGCCAGCAGCTTCCTAGCGGGAGGTACCGGGGAGCTGTTTTTT	CASSFLAGGTGELFF
TRBV7-2	TRBJ2-1	.	.	TGTGCCAGCAGCTTAGCGGCCTCCAATGAGCAGTTCTTC	CASSLAASNEQFF
TRBV28	TRBJ1-6	.	TRBD1	TGTGCCAGCACCCCCCCGGACAGGTCTTCACCCCTCCACTTT	CASTPPDRSSPLHF
TRBV24-1	TRBJ1-5	.	.	TGTGCCACCAGTGATGACAGGAATAGCAATCAGCCCCAGCATTTT	CATSDDRNSNQPQHF
TRBV5-8	TRBJ2-5	.	TRBD2	TGTGCCAGCAGCCCGGGGACTAGCGGGACCAACCAAGAGACCCAGTACTTC	CASSPGTSGTNQETQYF
TRBV28	TRBJ1-4	.	TRBD1	TGTGCCAGCAGGCCCACGGGGACAGGGCAGAGACTGTTTTTT	CASRPTGTGQRLFF
TRBV6-5	TRBJ2-7	once	.	TGTGCCAGCATGCGTCGTCCCTACGAGCAGTACTTC	CASMRRPYEQYF
TRBV19	TRBJ2-3	.	TRBD1	TGTGCCAGTAGTATAGATGGTTTGGGACAGCGCCGCGGAGATACGCAGTATTTT	CASSIDGLGQRRGDTQYF
TRBV2	TRBJ2-1	.	.	TGTGCCAGCAGGGAGCAAGCCTACAATGAGCAGTTCTTC	CASREQAYNEQFF
TRBV9	TRBJ2-1	.	.	TGTGCCAGCAGCCCTACTCCGGGGAATGAGCAGTTCTTC	CASSPTPGNEQFF
TRBV7-8	TRBJ2-3	.	.	TGTGCCAGCAGCTTAGCAATAACAGATACGCAGTATTTT	CASSLAITDTQYF
TRBV5-4	TRBJ2-7	.	.	TGTGCCAGCAGCCCCCGGGGAGCGTTCAACGAGCAGTACTTC	CASSPRGAFNEQYF
TRBV6-4	TRBJ1-5	.	TRBD1	TGTGCCAGCTCGTACCGGGACAGGGGATCATACCGCAATCAGCCCCAGCATTTT	CASSYRDRGSYRNQPQHF
TRBV28	TRBJ2-2	once	TRBD1	TGTGCCAGCACGCAGGGGGCCGGGGAGCTGTTTTTT	CASTQGAGELFF
TRBV9	TRBJ2-1	.	.	TGTGCCAGCAGCGCGGGGGGCCAGACCTACAATGAGCAGTTCTTC	CASSAGGQTYNEQFF
TRBV6-1	TRBJ2-2	.	TRBD1	TGTGCCAGCAGTGAGCTGGAACTGACAGGGGCAAACACCGGGGAGCTGTTTTTT	CASSELELTGANTGELFF
TRBV7-9	TRBJ2-3	.	TRBD2	TGTGCCAGCAGCTCCGTCCGGCTAGCGGGAGGGGTCACAGATACGCAGTATTTT	CASSSVRLAGGVTDTQYF
TRBV5-1	TRBJ2-1	.	.	TGCGCCAGCAGCTTGGACAGAAGCTCCTACAATGAGCAGTTCTTC	CASSLDRSSYNEQFF
TRBV5-4	TRBJ2-1	.	.	TGTGCCAGCAGCTGGGGACTGCCTAATGAGCAGTTCTTC	CASSWGLPNEQFF
TRBV19	TRBJ2-7	.	TRBD1	TGTGCCAGTAGTATAAGCCTCGGACAGGGAACCTACGAGCAGTACTTC	CASSISLGQGTYEQYF
TRBV2	TRBJ1-1	.	TRBD1	TGTGCCAGCACGAGGGACAGGAACACTGAAGCTTTCTTT	CASTRDRNTEAFF
TRBV2	TRBJ2-3	.	TRBD1	TGTGCCAGCAGTGAAGTGGACAGGGGAAGCACAGATACGCAGTATTTT	CASSEVDRGSTDTQYF
TRBV18	TRBJ1-1	.	TRBD1	TGTGCCAGCTCACCACAGGGGACAGGCTCGAACACTGAAGCTTTCTTT	CASSPQGTGSNTEAFF
TRBV9	TRBJ1-2	once	TRBD1	TGTGCCAGCAGCGTAGCCTCCGGGACAGGGGGTGGCTACACCTTC	CASSVASGTGGGYTF
TRBV21-1	TRBJ2-7	.	.	TGTGCCAGCAGCAACGGGGACAGGGAGTCCTACTACGAGCAGTACTTC	CASSNGDRESYYEQYF
TRBV11-3	TRBJ2-3	.	.	TGTGCCAGCAGCTTGGCCGGGGGAGGAGATACGCAGTATTTT	CASSLAGGGDTQYF
TRBV2	TRBJ1-1	.	.	TGTGCCAGCAGTGAAGTAGGGGGGAACACTGAAGCTTTCTTT	CASSEVGGNTEAFF
TRBV27	TRBJ2-2	.	TRBD1	TGTGCCAGCAGCCCGTCGACAGGGGGCAGCACCGGGGAGCTGTTTTTT	CASSPSTGGSTGELFF
TRBV19	TRBJ2-2	once	TRBD1	TGTGCCAGTAGGGACTTCACAGGGGTATGGCCCGGGGAGCTGTTTTTT	CASRDFTGVWPGELFF